The rows below give T cell receptor beta chains drawn from one sample of a study of tumor-infiltrating lymphocytes in primary liver carcinoma. A single record per CDR3 protein comes from TCRdb applying MiXCR to the multiplex PCR reads. The sample has about 200,000 distinct CDR3 sequences, approximately 64% seen once. The sequencing input was peripheral blood. The receptors were gathered from a woman aged 60 to 75 with primary liver carcinoma and hepatitis B virus infection. The CDR3 runs from the conserved cysteine through the conserved F or W.

v_gene: TRBV28; j_gene: TRBJ1-1; CDR3aa: CASSPNQNTEAFF
v_gene: TRBV12-3/TRBV12-4; j_gene: TRBJ2-3; CDR3aa: CVNTRQELAKWVSTDTQYF
v_gene: TRBV12-1; j_gene: TRBJ2-7; CDR3aa: CASSFEGMAGQRRYEQYF
v_gene: TRBV28; j_gene: TRBJ2-2; CDR3aa: CASSPPGEGGGELFF
v_gene: TRBV15; j_gene: TRBJ2-3; CDR3aa: CATSNRNREYTQYF
v_gene: TRBV2; j_gene: TRBJ1-1; CDR3aa: CASMAGAWEAFF
v_gene: TRBV7-9; j_gene: TRBJ2-2; CDR3aa: CASSLARARNTGELFF
v_gene: TRBV5-4; j_gene: TRBJ1-2; CDR3aa: CASSGGSSNYGYTF
v_gene: TRBV6-5; j_gene: TRBJ1-2; CDR3aa: CAISTQGYGYTF
v_gene: TRBV11-2; j_gene: TRBJ2-7; CDR3aa: CASSLVSRVTYEQYF
v_gene: TRBV12-3/TRBV12-4; j_gene: TRBJ2-2; CDR3aa: CVSSRLAGSTGELFF
v_gene: TRBV4-1; j_gene: TRBJ2-7; CDR3aa: CASSQADRDLYEQYF
v_gene: TRBV11-1; j_gene: TRBJ2-3; CDR3aa: CASSLRHGRYTQYF
v_gene: TRBV29-1; j_gene: TRBJ2-1; CDR3aa: CSVRASGRSGEQFF
v_gene: TRBV29-1; j_gene: TRBJ2-5; CDR3aa: CSVDWPRVMETQYF
v_gene: TRBV5-5; j_gene: TRBJ1-4; CDR3aa: CASSVMTSEKLFF
v_gene: TRBV30; j_gene: TRBJ1-1; CDR3aa: CAWSVSENTEAIF
v_gene: TRBV5-6; j_gene: TRBJ2-1; CDR3aa: CASSPEHSTGGENNEQFF
v_gene: TRBV10-3; j_gene: TRBJ1-5; CDR3aa: CAISDREGDNQPQHF
v_gene: TRBV6-5; j_gene: TRBJ2-1; CDR3aa: CASAPPTGGLEQFF
v_gene: TRBV5-1; j_gene: TRBJ2-7; CDR3aa: CASSLEGLESSYEQYF
v_gene: TRBV6-2/TRBV6-3; j_gene: TRBJ2-7; CDR3aa: CASSRRDPPYEQYF
v_gene: TRBV11-2; j_gene: TRBJ2-2; CDR3aa: CASSFPGRGNTGELFF
v_gene: TRBV28; j_gene: TRBJ2-5; CDR3aa: CVSSFCWRHRGRGVQETQYF
v_gene: TRBV6-1; j_gene: TRBJ2-1; CDR3aa: CASRVSLSGRFYNEQFF
v_gene: TRBV25-1; j_gene: TRBJ2-7; CDR3aa: CARSEPGGPVHEQYF
v_gene: TRBV5-4; j_gene: TRBJ2-3; CDR3aa: CASSLGREGDTQYF
v_gene: TRBV6-5; j_gene: TRBJ1-1; CDR3aa: CASRRDSSEAFF
v_gene: TRBV7-9; j_gene: TRBJ2-2; CDR3aa: CASSFRDPNTGELFF
v_gene: TRBV12-3/TRBV12-4; j_gene: TRBJ2-1; CDR3aa: CASIVGQGGRWAGSYNEQFF
v_gene: TRBV4-2; j_gene: TRBJ2-2; CDR3aa: CASSQDRAGWREGTWELFF
v_gene: TRBV11-2; j_gene: TRBJ1-2; CDR3aa: CTSSLAGVYGCTF
v_gene: TRBV19; j_gene: TRBJ2-7; CDR3aa: CASSIDSSYEQYF
v_gene: TRBV30; j_gene: TRBJ2-2; CDR3aa: CAWSRSNLNTGELFF
v_gene: TRBV6-2/TRBV6-3; j_gene: TRBJ1-4; CDR3aa: CASSRGPSEKLFF
v_gene: TRBV4-2; j_gene: TRBJ1-5; CDR3aa: CASSQDGGQGDSQPKHF
v_gene: TRBV11-3; j_gene: TRBJ2-5; CDR3aa: CANSSSGMFETQYF
v_gene: TRBV6-5; j_gene: TRBJ2-7; CDR3aa: CASLPGQSSNKQYF
v_gene: TRBV5-6; j_gene: TRBJ2-1; CDR3aa: CASSLDVYNEQFF
v_gene: TRBV4-1; j_gene: TRBJ1-4; CDR3aa: CASRQGQGSLSEKLFF
v_gene: TRBV5-6; j_gene: TRBJ1-3; CDR3aa: CASSRPAGSSGNSIYF